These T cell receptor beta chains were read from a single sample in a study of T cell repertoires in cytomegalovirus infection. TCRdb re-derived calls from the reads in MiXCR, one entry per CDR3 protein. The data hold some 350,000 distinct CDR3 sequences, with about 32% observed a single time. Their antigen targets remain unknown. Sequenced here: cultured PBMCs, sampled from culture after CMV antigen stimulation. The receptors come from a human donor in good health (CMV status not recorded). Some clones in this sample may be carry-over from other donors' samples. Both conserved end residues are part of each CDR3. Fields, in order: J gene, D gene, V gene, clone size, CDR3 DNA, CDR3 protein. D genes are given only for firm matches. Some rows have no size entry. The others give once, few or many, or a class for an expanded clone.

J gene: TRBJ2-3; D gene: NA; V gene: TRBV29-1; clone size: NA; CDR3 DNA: TGCAGCGTCAAGGGACCAGATACGCAGTATTTT; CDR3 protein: CSVKGPDTQYF
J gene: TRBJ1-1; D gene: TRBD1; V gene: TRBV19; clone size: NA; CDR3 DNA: TGTGCCAGTAGCGGCCAGGCAGGGGGCGCATCTGAAGCTTTCTTT; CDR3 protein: CASSGQAGGASEAFF
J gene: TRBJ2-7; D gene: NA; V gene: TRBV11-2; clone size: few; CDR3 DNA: TGTGCCAGCAGCTTAGGGCCCGGGACACAGTACGAGCAGTACTTC; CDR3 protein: CASSLGPGTQYEQYF
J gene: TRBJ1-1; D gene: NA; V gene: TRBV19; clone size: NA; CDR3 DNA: TGTGCCAGTAGGAGGGACAAGGGGGACACTGAAGCTTTCTTT; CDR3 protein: CASRRDKGDTEAFF
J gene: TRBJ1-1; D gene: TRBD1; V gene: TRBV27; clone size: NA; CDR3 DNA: TGTGCCAGCAGTTTGTACTTCGGGACAGGGGTTTCGGGCACTGAAGCTTTCTTT; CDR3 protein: CASSLYFGTGVSGTEAFF
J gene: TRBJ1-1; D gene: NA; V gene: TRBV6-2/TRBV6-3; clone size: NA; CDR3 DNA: TGTGCCAGCAGTTACGAGAGATGGAACACTGAAGCTTTCTTT; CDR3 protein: CASSYERWNTEAFF
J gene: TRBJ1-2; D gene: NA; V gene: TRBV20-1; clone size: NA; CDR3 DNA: TGCAGTGCTAGATACGGGGGCAACTATGGCTACACCTTC; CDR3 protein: CSARYGGNYGYTF
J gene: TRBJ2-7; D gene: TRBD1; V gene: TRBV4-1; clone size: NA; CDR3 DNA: TGCGCCAGCAGCCAAGAAGGGACAGGGTCCTCCTACGAGCAGTACTTC; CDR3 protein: CASSQEGTGSSYEQYF
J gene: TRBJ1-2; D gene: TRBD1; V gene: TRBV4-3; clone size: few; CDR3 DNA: TGCGCCAGCAGCCCCGGACAGGGTCTGGGCTATGGCTACACCTTC; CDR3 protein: CASSPGQGLGYGYTF
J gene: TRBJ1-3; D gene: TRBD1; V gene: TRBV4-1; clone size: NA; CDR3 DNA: TGCGCCAGCAGCCAATCTACCCCATGGGACAGCTCTGGAAACACCATATATTTT; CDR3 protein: CASSQSTPWDSSGNTIYF
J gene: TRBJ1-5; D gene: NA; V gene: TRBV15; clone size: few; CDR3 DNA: TGTGCCACCAGCAGAGATTTAGCGTCGGGCAATCAGCCCCAGCATTTT; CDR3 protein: CATSRDLASGNQPQHF
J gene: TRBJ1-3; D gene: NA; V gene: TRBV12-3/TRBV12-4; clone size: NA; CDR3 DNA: TGTGCCAGCAGTTTTCCATCTAGAAACACCATATATTTT; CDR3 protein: CASSFPSRNTIYF
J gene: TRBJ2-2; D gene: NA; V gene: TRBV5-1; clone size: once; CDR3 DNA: TGCGCCAGCAGCCGAGGACAGACCACCGGGGAGCTGTTTTTT; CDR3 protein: CASSRGQTTGELFF
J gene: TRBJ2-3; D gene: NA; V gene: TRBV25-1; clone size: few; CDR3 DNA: TGTGCCAGCAGTGACCGGTCAACAGGGACAGATACGCAGTATTTT; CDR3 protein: CASSDRSTGTDTQYF
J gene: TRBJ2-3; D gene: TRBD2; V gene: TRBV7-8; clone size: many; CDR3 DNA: TGTGCCAGCAGCTTTCCAAGCGGGAGCCTCACAGATACGCAGTATTTT; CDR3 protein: CASSFPSGSLTDTQYF
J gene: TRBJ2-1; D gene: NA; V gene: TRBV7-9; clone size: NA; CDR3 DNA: TGTGCCAGCAGCTTCACTAGCTTTGAGCAGTTCTTC; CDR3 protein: CASSFTSFEQFF
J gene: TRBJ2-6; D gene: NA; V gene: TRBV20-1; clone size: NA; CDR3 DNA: TGCAGTGCTAGGCCTAGATACGCCTCTGGGGCCAACGTCCTGACTTTC; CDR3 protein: CSARPRYASGANVLTF
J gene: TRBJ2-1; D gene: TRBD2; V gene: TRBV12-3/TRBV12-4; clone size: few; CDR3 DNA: TGTGCCAGCAGTTTCTTCCAGCGGGAGGGGGATGAGCAGTTCTTC; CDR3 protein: CASSFFQREGDEQFF
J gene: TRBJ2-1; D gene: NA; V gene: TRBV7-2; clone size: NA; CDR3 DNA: TGTGCCAGCCCCGATGTCAAGGGCAACAATGAGCAGTTCTTC; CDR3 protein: CASPDVKGNNEQFF
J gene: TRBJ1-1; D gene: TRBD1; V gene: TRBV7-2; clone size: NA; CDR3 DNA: TGTGCCAGCAGCTCTCGGGGACAGGCGAGCACTGAAGCTTTCTTT; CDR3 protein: CASSSRGQASTEAFF
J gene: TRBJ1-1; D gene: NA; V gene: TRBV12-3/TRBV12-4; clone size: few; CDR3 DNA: TGTGCCAGCACCAGAAGACGGACGAACACTGAAGCTTTCTTT; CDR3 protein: CASTRRRTNTEAFF
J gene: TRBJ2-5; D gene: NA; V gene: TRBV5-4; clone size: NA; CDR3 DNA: TGTGCCAGCAGCCTGGCGGGACGCCGACAAGAGACCCAGTACTTC; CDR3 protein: CASSLAGRRQETQYF
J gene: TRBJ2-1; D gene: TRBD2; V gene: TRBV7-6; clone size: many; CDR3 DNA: TGTGCCAGCAGCTTTGGGACTAGCTACAATGAGCAGTTCTTC; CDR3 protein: CASSFGTSYNEQFF
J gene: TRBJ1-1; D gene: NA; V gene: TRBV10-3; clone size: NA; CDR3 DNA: TGTGCCATCAGTGAGTCGGGCACAATGAACACTGAAGCTTTCTTT; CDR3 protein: CAISESGTMNTEAFF
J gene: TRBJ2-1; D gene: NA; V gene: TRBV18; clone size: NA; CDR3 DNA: TGTGCCAGCTCACCGGCACAGTACAATGAGCAGTTCTTC; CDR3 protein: CASSPAQYNEQFF
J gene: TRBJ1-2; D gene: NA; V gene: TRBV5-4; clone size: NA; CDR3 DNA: TGTGCCAGCAGCTTGATCCAGGGAAGGGGCCTAAACTATGGCTACACCTTC; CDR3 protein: CASSLIQGRGLNYGYTF
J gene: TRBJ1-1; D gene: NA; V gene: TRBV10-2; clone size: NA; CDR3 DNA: TGCGCCAGCAGCCGGAAAGATACAGGGTTGTGGACTGAAGCTTTCTTT; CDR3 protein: CASSRKDTGLWTEAFF
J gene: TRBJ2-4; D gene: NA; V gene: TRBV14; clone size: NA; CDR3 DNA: TGTGCCAGCAGCCAAGATCGGAACAGTGACCCTAGCTTC; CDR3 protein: CASSQDRNSDPSF
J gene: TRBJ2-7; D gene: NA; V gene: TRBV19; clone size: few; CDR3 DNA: TGTGCCAGTAGTGCTACGGGCCGTAGCCCCTACGAGCAGTACTTC; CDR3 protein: CASSATGRSPYEQYF
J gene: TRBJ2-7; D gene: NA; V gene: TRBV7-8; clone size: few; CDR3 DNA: TGTGCCAGCAGCACCCCAGGATCTACCTACGAGCAGTACTTC; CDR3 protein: CASSTPGSTYEQYF
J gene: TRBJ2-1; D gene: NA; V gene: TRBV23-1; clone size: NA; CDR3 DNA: TGCGCCAGCAGGCGGCATGAGCAGTTCTTC; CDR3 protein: CASRRHEQFF
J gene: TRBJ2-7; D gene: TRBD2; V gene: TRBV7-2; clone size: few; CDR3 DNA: TGTGCCAGCAGCTTATCCCTCGTTGGGACTAGCGGTTCCTACGAGCAGTACTTC; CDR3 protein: CASSLSLVGTSGSYEQYF
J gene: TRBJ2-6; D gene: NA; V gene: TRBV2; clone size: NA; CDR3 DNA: TGTGCCAGCACCCCCCTCCAGGTTAGCTCTGGGGCCAACGTCCTGACTTTC; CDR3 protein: CASTPLQVSSGANVLTF
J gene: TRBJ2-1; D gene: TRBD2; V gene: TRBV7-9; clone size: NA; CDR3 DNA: TGTGCCAGCAGCCTCCGAAGACTAGCGGTATACAATGAGCAGTTCTTC; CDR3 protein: CASSLRRLAVYNEQFF
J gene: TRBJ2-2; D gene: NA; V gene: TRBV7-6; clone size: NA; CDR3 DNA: TGTGCCAGCGGTCCTGGCGGGGAGCTGTTTTTT; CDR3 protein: CASGPGGELFF
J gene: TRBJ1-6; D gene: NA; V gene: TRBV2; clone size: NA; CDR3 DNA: TGTGCCAGCAGTGAACTTAGGGGATATAATTCACCCCTCCACTTT; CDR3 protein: CASSELRGYNSPLHF
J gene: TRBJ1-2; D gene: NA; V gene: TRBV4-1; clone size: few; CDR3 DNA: TGCGCCAGCAGCCAAGTTGGCACTCTCCGCACAGGCTACACCTTC; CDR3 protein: CASSQVGTLRTGYTF
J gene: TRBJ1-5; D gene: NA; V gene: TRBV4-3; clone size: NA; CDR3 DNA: TGCGCCAGCAGCCAAGGGGGCGGACGGGAGGCCAATCAGCCCCAGCATTTT; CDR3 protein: CASSQGGGREANQPQHF
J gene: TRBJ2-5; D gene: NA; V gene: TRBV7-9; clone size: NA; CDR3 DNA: TGTGCCAGCAGCTTATCGACAGGACAAGAGACCCAGTACTTC; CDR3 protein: CASSLSTGQETQYF
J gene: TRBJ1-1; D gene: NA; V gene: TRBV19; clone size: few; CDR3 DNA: TGTGCCAGTAGTTGGGGACGCTCGAACACTGAAGCTTTCTTT; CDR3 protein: CASSWGRSNTEAFF
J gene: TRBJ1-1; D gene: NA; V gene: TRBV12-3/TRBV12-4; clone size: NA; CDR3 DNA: TGTGCCAGCAGTTTAATGGTTCGGAGTATGAACACTGAAGCTTTCTTT; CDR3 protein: CASSLMVRSMNTEAFF
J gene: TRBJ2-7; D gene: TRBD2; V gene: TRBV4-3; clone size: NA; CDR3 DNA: TGCGCCAGCAGCCGGAGCGGGAGGGGTTCCTACGAGCAGTACTTC; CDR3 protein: CASSRSGRGSYEQYF
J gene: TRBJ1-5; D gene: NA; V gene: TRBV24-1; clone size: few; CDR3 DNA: TGTGCCACCAGGCCTGCAAAGGGAGGGGAAAGCAATCAGCCCCAGCATTTT; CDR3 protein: CATRPAKGGESNQPQHF
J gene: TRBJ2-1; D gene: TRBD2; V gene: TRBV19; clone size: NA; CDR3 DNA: TGTGCCAGTAGTCCTCAGCGGGGCTCCTACAATGAGCAGTTCTTC; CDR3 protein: CASSPQRGSYNEQFF
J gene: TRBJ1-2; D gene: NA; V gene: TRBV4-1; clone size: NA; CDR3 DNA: TGCGCCAGCAGCCAAGAAATGCCCGGGGCAGGGGGCTACACCTTC; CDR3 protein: CASSQEMPGAGGYTF
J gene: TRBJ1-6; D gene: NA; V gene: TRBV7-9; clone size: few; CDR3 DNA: TGTGCCAGCAGCTTAACAGGGAAAAATTCACCCCTCCACTTT; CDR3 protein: CASSLTGKNSPLHF
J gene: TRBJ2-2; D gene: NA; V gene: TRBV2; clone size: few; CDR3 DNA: TGTGCCAGCAGGCGGGGACAGAACACCGGGGAGCTGTTTTTT; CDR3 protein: CASRRGQNTGELFF
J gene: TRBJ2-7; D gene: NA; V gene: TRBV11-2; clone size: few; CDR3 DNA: TGTGCCAGCAGCTTAGGCAGGCAATCCTACGAGCAGTACTTC; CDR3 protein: CASSLGRQSYEQYF
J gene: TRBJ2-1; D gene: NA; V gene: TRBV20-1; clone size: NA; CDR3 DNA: TGCAGTGCTAGACCCTTTCGGGGTTCGTTTAGTGAGCAGTTCTTC; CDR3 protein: CSARPFRGSFSEQFF